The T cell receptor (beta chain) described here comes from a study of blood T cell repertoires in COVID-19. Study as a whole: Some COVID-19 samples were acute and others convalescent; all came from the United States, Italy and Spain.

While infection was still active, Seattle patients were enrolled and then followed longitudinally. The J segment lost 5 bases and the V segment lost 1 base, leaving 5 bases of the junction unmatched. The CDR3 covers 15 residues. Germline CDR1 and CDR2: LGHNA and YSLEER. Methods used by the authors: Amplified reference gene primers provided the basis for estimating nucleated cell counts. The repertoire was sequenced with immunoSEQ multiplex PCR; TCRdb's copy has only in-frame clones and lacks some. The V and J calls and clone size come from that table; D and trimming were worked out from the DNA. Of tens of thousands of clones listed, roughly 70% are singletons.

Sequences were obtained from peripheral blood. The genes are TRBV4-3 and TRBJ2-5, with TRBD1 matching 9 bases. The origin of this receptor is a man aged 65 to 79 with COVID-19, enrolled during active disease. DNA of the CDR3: TGCGCCAGCAGCCAAGGGGGACAGGGCCCGGAGACCCAGTACTTC. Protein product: CASSQGGQGPETQYF.